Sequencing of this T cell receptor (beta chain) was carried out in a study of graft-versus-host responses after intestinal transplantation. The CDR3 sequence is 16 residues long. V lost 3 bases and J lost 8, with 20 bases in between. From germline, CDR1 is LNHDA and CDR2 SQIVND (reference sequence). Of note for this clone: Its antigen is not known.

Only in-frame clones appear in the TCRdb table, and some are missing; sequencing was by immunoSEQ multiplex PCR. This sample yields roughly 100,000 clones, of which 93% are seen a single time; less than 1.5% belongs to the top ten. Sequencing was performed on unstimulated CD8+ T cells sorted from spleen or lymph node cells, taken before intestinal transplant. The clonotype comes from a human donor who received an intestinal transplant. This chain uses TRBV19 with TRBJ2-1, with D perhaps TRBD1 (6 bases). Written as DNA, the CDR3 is TGTGCCAGTAGTATTTCTGGGGGCGCGGGCACACATGAGCAGTTCTTC. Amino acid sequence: CASSISGGAGTHEQFF.